This T cell receptor (beta chain) originates from a study of blood T cells in healthy people across ages. Combining a sample-barcoded 5' primer with a J-beta primer mix, a second PCR ran for roughly 7 to 12 cycles. No fewer than 3 million CDR3-containing paired-end reads came from each sample. TCRdb re-called the 5' RACE reads through MiXCR, storing one row per CDR3 protein. The sample consists of approximately 1,100,000 distinct CDR3 sequences, 45% of them appearing once. Germline CDR1 and CDR2: MNHGY and SAAAGT. This CDR3 region has 16 residues. Unmatched junction bases numbered 5, after V lost 4 bases and J lost 3 bases. In this sample, this clonotype turned up a few times. Total RNA amounts of at least 6 micrograms were extracted per sample.

This chain connects TRBV6-8 to TRBJ2-1; 11 bases align to TRBD2. This TCR came from a woman aged 55-70 years in good health. The sample taken for sequencing was blood. CDR3 sequence (DNA): TGTGCCAGCAGTTTTCCGGGACTAGCGGACTACAATGAGCAGTTCTTC. Translation: CASSFPGLADYNEQFF.